The 21 T cell receptor beta chains below were found in one sample sequenced in a study of CD8+ T cells in alopecia areata. Sorting used CD4, CD8alpha, NKG2D, NKG2ACE and other markers on pooled cutaneous lymph node cells. The sequencing template was cDNA reverse transcribed from extracted RNA. Here immunoSEQ multiplex PCR was the method, and the copy in TCRdb shows in-frame clones only, minus some. The profile covers approximately 10,000 clones, none occurring a single time. The sample consisted of CD8+ T cells sorted from a lymph node. The receptors here all came from a C3H/HeJ mouse with alopecia areata. This strain has MHC haplotype H2-k.

This clone was counted between two and nine times. Genes and germline come from the mouse. The read gets to within 4 residues of the CDR3 end, and the germline J gene fills in the rest. The chain joins TRBV13-2 to TRBJ1-2; a possible D gene is TRBD1 (5 bases). V gave up 5 bases and J gave up 2 bases, with 10 bases separating them. Germline CDR1 and CDR2: NNHNN and SYGAGS (reference sequence). This CDR3 is built from 13 residues. The CDR3 bases that were read are TGTGCCAGCGGAAAATGGGGGAACTCC. Translated: CASGKWGNS. The full CDR3 is CASGKWGNSDYTF.

In this sample, this clone turned up a few times. Mouse names are used for the genes. The read ends 4 residues early relative to the CDR3; the germline J gene fills the gap. J is TRBJ2-5 and V is TRBV13-3; 10 positions agree with TRBD2. CDR3 length: 14 amino acids. Germline-derived CDR1 and CDR2 are NNHDY and SYVADS. The CDR3 region is CASSARDWGDTQYF. The part of the CDR3 DNA that was read is TGTGCCAGCAGTGCCCGGGACTGGGGAGAC. The full variable domain, its missing parts supplied by reference TRBV13-3 and TRBJ2-5, is EAAVTQSPRSKVAVTGGKVTLSCHQTNNHDYMYWYRQDTGHGLRLIHYSYVADSTEKGDIPDGYKASRPSQENFSLILELASLSQTAVYFCASSARDWGDTQYFGPGTRLLVL.

This clone was recorded at least ten times. Mouse germline and gene names are used. The read comes to an end 3 residues before the CDR3 does, leaving the germline J gene to fill in the end. The V gene is TRBV29, the J gene TRBJ1-6; D is perhaps TRBD1 (5 bases). TRBJ1-6 belongs to the ORF category, with a function that is uncertain. Germline V gives CDR1 MSHET, CDR2 SYDVDS. This CDR3 is 14 amino acids long. The V and J ends lost 7 bases and 4 bases respectively, with 11 bases between them. The sequenced part of the CDR3 DNA is TGTGCTAGCACCCAAAGGGGATATAATTCGCCC. Protein sequence: CASTQRGYNSP. The entire CDR3 protein reads CASTQRGYNSPLYF.

This clone was detected ten times or more. Germline and genes here are mouse. The read comes to an end 4 residues before the CDR3 does, leaving the germline J gene to fill in the end. V gene TRBV13-3 combines with J gene TRBJ2-3, with TRBD1 identical over 9 bases. This CDR3 has 13 residues. Germline assignment: CDR1 NNHDY and CDR2 SYVADS. CDR3 DNA, as far as it was read: TGTGCCAGCAGACAGGGGGCCGAAGAA. Translated: CASRQGAEE. Given in full, the CDR3 is CASRQGAEETLYF.

A word on this clone: Gene names are the mouse ones. The read falls 4 residues short of the CDR3 end, and the missing part is taken from the germline J gene. The chain recombines TRBV5 with TRBJ2-1; maybe TRBD1 (6 bases). The CDR3 has 15 residues. Germline values: CDR1 LGHNA, CDR2 YNLKQL (reference sequence). V lost 3 bases and J 0 bases, leaving 9 bases between the germline ends. CDR3 residues: CASSQDRSNYAEQFF. The CDR3 bases that were read are TGTGCCAGCAGCCAGGACAGATCTAACTATGCT.

Sample share makes this clone medium-sized. Any gene name here is a mouse gene name. The read falls 4 residues short of the CDR3 end, and the missing part is taken from the germline J gene. V gene TRBV13-3 combines with J gene TRBJ2-7; TRBD1 matches 10 bases. The CDR3 spans 12 residues. Looked up from germline, CDR1 is NNHDY and CDR2 is SYVADS. CDR3 region: CASKGQGYEQYF. The sequenced CDR3 bases are TGTGCCAGCAAGGGACAGGGGTAT.

The table lists this clone with a few counts. Gene names are the mouse ones. The read terminates 4 residues ahead of where the CDR3 ends, so the germline J gene completes it. The chain joins TRBV19 to TRBJ2-7; D possibly corresponds to TRBD1 (7 bases). The V end lost 6 bases, the J end lost 0 bases, and 10 bases lay between the germline ends. The CDR3 loop spans 13 amino acids. CDR1 FNHDT and CDR2 SITEND come from the germline V gene (reference sequence). CDR3 region: CASMGDSSYEQYF. The CDR3 DNA, read in part, is TGTGCCAGCATGGGGGACAGCTCCTAT. The full variable domain, completed using reference TRBV19 and TRBJ2-7, is GGIITQTPKFLIGQEGQKLTLKCQQNFNHDTMYWYRQDSGKGLRLIYYSITENDLQKGDLSEGYDASREKKSSFSLTVTSAQKNEMAVFLCASMGDSSYEQYFGPGTRLTVL.

Only a few counts were recorded for this clone. Mouse names are used for the genes. The CDR3 end lies 4 residues beyond the end of the read and is filled in from the germline J gene. The genes are TRBV13-2 and TRBJ2-3, with 10 nucleotides matching TRBD1. The CDR3 covers 15 residues. CDR1 is NNHNN, CDR2 SYGAGS, per germline (reference sequence). V trimming: 7 bases; J trimming: 2 bases; junction bases outside the gene matches: 7. CDR3 protein: CASNDRGRTAETLYF. The sequenced CDR3 bases are TGTGCCAGCAACGACAGGGGGCGGACTGCAGAA.

This clone was detected many times. The listed genes are named as in mouse. The DNA ends 3 residues before the CDR3 does, and the rest of the CDR3 is filled in from the germline J gene. This chain joins TRBV1 and TRBJ1-6; 9 bases align to TRBD1. TRBJ1-6 is given ORF status, its function remaining uncertain. From germline, CDR1 is NSQYPW and CDR2 LRSPGD (reference sequence). V lost 6 bases to trimming and J lost 5 bases; unmatched junction nucleotides: 2. CDR3 length: 14 amino acids. The CDR3 sequence: CTCRTGGNNSPLYF. Partial CDR3 DNA: TGCACCTGCAGGACAGGGGGAAATAATTCGCCC.

This clone came up many times. Here the gene names and germline are mouse. The CDR3 end falls 4 residues outside the read, so it is completed with the germline J gene. V gene TRBV5 combines with J gene TRBJ2-5; 8 nucleotides line up with TRBD1. Germline values: CDR1 LGHNA, CDR2 YNLKQL (reference sequence). V was clipped by 5 bases and J by 2 bases; unmatched bases: 3. CDR3 size: 14 residues. The CDR3 sequence: CASSFTGGQDTQYF. The CDR3 bases that were read are TGTGCCAGCAGCTTCACAGGGGGCCAAGAC.

This clone occurred many times. Any gene name here is a mouse gene name. The DNA ends 4 residues before the CDR3 does, and the rest of the CDR3 is filled in from the germline J gene. The V call is TRBV13-3, the J call TRBJ2-5, with TRBD2 matching over 8 bases. V lost 1 base to trimming and J lost 2 bases; unmatched junction nucleotides: 3. The germline CDR1 and CDR2 sequences are NNHDY and SYVADS. The CDR3 loop spans 15 amino acids. Here the CDR3 reads CASSDLGGLQDTQYF. The sequenced part of the CDR3 DNA is TGTGCCAGCAGTGATCTGGGGGGACTCCAAGAC.

This clone was seen only a few times. Mouse gene names apply. The read terminates 4 residues before the CDR3 end, so the remaining end is supplied by the germline J gene. The chain carries TRBV13-2 and TRBJ1-1; D is unclear. Trimming pared 2 bases from V and 1 base from J, leaving 3 bases between. CDR1 and CDR2 from the germline V gene are NNHNN and SYGAGS (reference sequence). This CDR3 is 12 amino acids long. The CDR3 protein is CASGDRNTEVFF. CDR3 DNA (partial): TGTGCCAGCGGTGACAGAAACACA.

This clone is medium-sized in the sample. Gene names are the mouse ones. From the germline J gene comes the end of the CDR3, since the read stops 4 residues before it. V usage is TRBV17 and J usage is TRBJ2-1; D is uncertain. Trimming removed 3 bases from V and 3 bases from J, with 9 bases in between. Per the germline V gene, CDR1 is MNHDT and CDR2 is YYDKIL. The CDR3 is made up of 14 amino acids. The chain's CDR3 is CASSSAQLYAEQFF. CDR3 bases read: TGTGCTAGCAGTAGTGCGCAGCTCTATGCT.

This clone was seen repeatedly, ten times or more. The gene names given are mouse names. The DNA read from the CDR3 is TGTGCCAGCAGTTTCGCTGGGGAAGAC. Encoded protein: CASSFAGED. In full, the CDR3 reads CASSFAGEDTQYF. This chain connects TRBV14 to TRBJ2-5; D may be TRBD2 (6 bases). Coverage ceases 4 residues before the CDR3 finishes, and the germline J gene fills in the end. The CDR3 loop spans 13 amino acids. Per germline, CDR1 SGHDT and CDR2 FRDEAV.

In its sample, this clone was seen many times. Gene names and germline refer to mouse. The read ends 4 residues shy of where the CDR3 ends; the end is completed using the germline J gene. The chain is built from TRBV19 and TRBJ2-3; 11 bases line up with TRBD2. Germline CDR1 and CDR2: FNHDT and SITEND (reference sequence). J lost 1 base, V lost 4 bases, and 2 bases had no gene match. The CDR3 contains 15 residues. The CDR3 reads CASSGTGGRAETLYF. The sequenced part of the CDR3 DNA is TGTGCCAGCAGTGGGACTGGGGGTCGTGCAGAA.

This clone was detected many times. Gene names follow the mouse nomenclature. The CDR3 reads CASRTGYAEQFF. CDR3 DNA, as far as it was read: TGTGCCAGCAGGACAGGTTATGCT. The chain couples TRBV14 to TRBJ2-1; possible D gene TRBD1, 6 bases. Read coverage stops 4 residues before the CDR3 terminus; the germline J gene supplies the remainder. The CDR3 consists of 12 residues. The V end lost 5 bases, the J end lost 4 bases, and 7 bases lay between the germline ends. Germline assignment: CDR1 SGHDT and CDR2 FRDEAV.

This clone was observed at least ten times. The gene symbols are mouse symbols. The CDR3 goes on 4 residues after the read ends, and that part is filled in from the germline J gene. The chain couples TRBV19 to TRBJ2-5; tentatively, D is TRBD2 (6 bases). The V and J ends lost 3 bases and 3 bases respectively, with 11 bases between them. Germline CDR1 reads FNHDT; CDR2 reads SITEND (reference sequence). The CDR3 runs to 14 residues. The DNA read from the CDR3 is TGTGCCAGCAGTAAGGGCTGGGGTCAAGAC. Encoded protein: CASSKGWGQD. In full, the CDR3 is CASSKGWGQDTQYF.

To note about this clone: The germline and genes are mouse ones. The observed sequence ends 4 residues before the CDR3 terminus, with the missing tail filled in from the germline J gene. V and J are TRBV5 and TRBJ1-2; 7 bases line up with TRBD1. Germline-derived CDR1 and CDR2 are LGHNA and YNLKQL (reference sequence). With 2 bases clipped from V and 3 bases from J, the junction kept 6 bases outside the gene matches. CDR3 size: 15 residues. This chain's CDR3 is CASSQQGEWDSDYTF. The sequenced CDR3 bases are TGTGCCAGCAGCCAACAGGGGGAATGGGACTCC.

This clone has at least ten counts. Gene names follow the mouse nomenclature. The read terminates 4 residues before the CDR3 end, so the remaining end is supplied by the germline J gene. The rearrangement uses TRBV13-3 and TRBJ2-7; 12 bases align to TRBD1. Germline assignment: CDR1 NNHDY and CDR2 SYVADS. The CDR3 has 14 amino acids. The trim removed 4 bases at V and 3 bases at J, leaving 2 bases unmatched. CDR3 DNA (partial): TGTGCCAGCAGTCGGGACAGGGGGCTCTAT. This gives the protein CASSRDRGLY. The CDR3 in its entirety is CASSRDRGLYEQYF.

This clone was counted at least ten times. All gene names here are mouse names. CDR3 amino acids: CASNTGYQDTQYF. CDR3 DNA (partial): TGTGCCAGCAATACAGGGTACCAAGAC. V gene TRBV13-3 combines with J gene TRBJ2-5; D may be TRBD1 (6 bases). The read stops 4 residues short of the end of the CDR3; the missing end is completed from the germline J gene. V lost 6 bases, J lost 1 base, and 9 bases lay in between. CDR3 length: 13 residues. Germline V CDR1 and CDR2: NNHDY, SYVADS.

This clone came up many times. Mouse gene names apply. The observed sequence ends 4 residues before the CDR3 terminus, with the missing tail filled in from the germline J gene. The chain is built from TRBV19 and TRBJ2-1, with 11 positions matching TRBD2. V lost 4 bases, J lost 3 bases, and 3 bases stayed unmatched. The CDR3 totals 15 residues. CDR1 is FNHDT and CDR2 is SITEND in the germline V gene (reference sequence). The sequenced part of the CDR3 DNA is TGTGCCAGCAGTCCCGGACTGGGGGGCTATGCT. It yields the protein CASSPGLGGYA. The full CDR3 reads CASSPGLGGYAEQFF.